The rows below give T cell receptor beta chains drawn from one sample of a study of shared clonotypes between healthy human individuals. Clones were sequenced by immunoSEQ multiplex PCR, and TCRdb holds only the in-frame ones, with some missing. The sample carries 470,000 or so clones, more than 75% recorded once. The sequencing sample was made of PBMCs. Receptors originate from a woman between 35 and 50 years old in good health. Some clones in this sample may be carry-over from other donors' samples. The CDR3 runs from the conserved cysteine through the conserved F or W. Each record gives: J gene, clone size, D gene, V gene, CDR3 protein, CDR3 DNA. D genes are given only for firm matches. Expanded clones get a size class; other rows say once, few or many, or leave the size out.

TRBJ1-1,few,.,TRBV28,CASSLGETEAFF,TGTGCCAGCAGTTTAGGAGAGACTGAAGCTTTCTTT
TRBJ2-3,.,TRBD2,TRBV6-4,CASSDSSLTSGSSTDTQYF,TGTGCCAGCAGTGACTCTAGTTTAACTAGCGGGAGTAGCACAGATACGCAGTATTTT
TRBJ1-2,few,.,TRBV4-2,CASSQDRQVHGYTF,TGTGCCAGCAGCCAAGATCGCCAGGTCCATGGCTACACCTTC
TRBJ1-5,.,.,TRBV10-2,CASSESRGEEKSQPQHF,TGCGCCAGCAGTGAGTCGAGGGGAGAGGAAAAATCACAGCCCCAGCATTTT
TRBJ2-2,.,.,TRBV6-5,CASSYGQRWKTGELFF,TGTGCCAGCAGTTACGGCCAGCGCTGGAAAACCGGGGAGCTGTTTTTT
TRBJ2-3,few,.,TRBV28,CASSLRPVTDTQYF,TGTGCCAGCAGTTTGAGACCCGTCACAGATACGCAGTATTTT
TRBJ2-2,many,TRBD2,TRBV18,CASSLLAANTGELFF,TGTGCCAGCTCATTACTAGCGGCTAACACCGGGGAGCTGTTTTTT
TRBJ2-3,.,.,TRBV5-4,CASSLWTATDTQYF,TGTGCCAGCAGCTTGTGGACAGCCACAGATACGCAGTATTTT
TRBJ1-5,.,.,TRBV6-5,CASSPGESSNQPQHF,TGTGCCAGCAGTCCTGGGGAGAGTAGCAATCAGCCCCAGCATTTT
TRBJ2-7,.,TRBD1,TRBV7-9,CASSLYQGASYEQYF,TGTGCCAGCAGCTTATACCAGGGGGCAAGTTACGAGCAGTACTTC
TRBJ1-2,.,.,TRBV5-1,CASSPTGTGYGYTF,TGCGCCAGCAGCCCTACCGGGACGGGCTATGGCTACACCTTC
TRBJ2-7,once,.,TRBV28,CASSSPGSYEQYF,TGTGCCAGCAGTTCGCCCGGGTCCTACGAGCAGTACTTC
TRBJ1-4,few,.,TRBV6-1,CASSEIFEKLFF,TGTGCCAGCAGTGAAATCTTTGAAAAACTGTTTTTT
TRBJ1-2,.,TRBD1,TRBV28,CASSLEWDRAGYTF,TGTGCCAGCAGTTTAGAGTGGGACAGGGCTGGCTACACCTTC
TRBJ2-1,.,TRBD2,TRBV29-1,CSVDSPSGREYEQFF,TGCAGCGTTGATAGCCCTAGCGGGAGGGAGTATGAGCAGTTCTTC